These 18 T cell receptor beta chains came from one sample sequenced in a study of T cell responses to AZD1222 COVID-19 vaccine. The data were produced by immunoSEQ multiplex PCR, yet TCRdb's version contains in-frame clones alone and is incomplete. The repertoire holds over 100,000 clones, with 88% as singletons. This material consisted of peripheral blood, taken on day 0 of AZD1222 vaccination. The receptors come from an adult in good health.

The gene calls are TRBV5-6 and TRBJ1-5; 7 positions agree with TRBD1. Germline loops: CDR1 SGHDT, CDR2 YYEEEE. The length of the CDR3 is 15 residues. Trimming at V came to 1 base and at J to 6 bases, leaving 7 bases not matched to a gene. CDR3 loop: CASSLFSGGPQPQHF. The CDR3 DNA reads TGTGCCAGCAGCTTGTTCTCAGGGGGACCTCAGCCCCAGCATTTT.

This clone has only a few counts. The chain joins TRBV28 to TRBJ1-3, with TRBD1 as a possible D gene (5 bases). The V gene's germline CDR1 is MDHEN and CDR2 SYDVKM. The CDR3 has 15 amino acids. The V gene lost 3 bases and the J gene lost 0 bases, with 9 bases spanning the gap. The CDR3 coding sequence is TGTGCCAGCAGTTTCCGGGGGTTCTCTGGAAACACCATATATTTT. Translating it yields CASSFRGFSGNTIYF.

The genes are TRBV5-1 and TRBJ2-7; TRBD2 is a possible D gene (6 bases). The CDR3 runs 14 residues. Germline CDR1 SGHRS, CDR2 YFSETQ. Trimming cost V 5 bases and J 2 bases, with 14 bases left between them. DNA for the CDR3: TGCGCCAGCAGTCCGACTAGTCTAGCCTACGAGCAGTACTTC. Amino acid sequence: CASSPTSLAYEQYF.

The V and J genes are TRBV6-5 and TRBJ2-3; tentatively, D is TRBD1 (6 bases). Germline values: CDR1 MNHEY, CDR2 SVGAGI. V was cut by 7 bases and J by 6 bases, with 17 bases left in between. This CDR3 is built from 14 residues. The CDR3 bases are TGTGCCAGCAAAGGGACAAATCTCGCGGATACGCAGTATTTT. Its protein is CASKGTNLADTQYF.

V gene TRBV28 combines with J gene TRBJ2-3; 9 bases agree with TRBD1. The ends lost 3 bases at V and 4 bases at J; junction bases unmatched: 11. The CDR3 consists of 17 residues. The germline gives CDR1 MDHEN, CDR2 SYDVKM. This CDR3 reads CASSFSGTGGSADTQYF. The CDR3 DNA follows: TGTGCCAGCAGTTTTAGTGGTACAGGGGGCAGTGCAGATACGCAGTATTTT.

The DNA of the CDR3 is TGTGCCAGCAGCCTGAGCACGAAGGGATCACCCCTCCACTTT. Amino acid sequence: CASSLSTKGSPLHF. This chain links TRBV3-1 (or the pseudogene TRBV3-2) with TRBJ1-6; no firm D call. Trimming shortened V by 4 bases and J by 10 bases, and 14 bases separated the two germline ends. The CDR3 length is 14 residues. The V gene's germline CDR1 is LGHDT and CDR2 YNNKEL (reference sequence).

This chain links TRBV7-9 with TRBJ1-2; no definite D call. V was shortened by 10 bases and J by 0 bases, with 9 bases between the two germline ends. Germline-derived CDR1 and CDR2 are SEHNR and FQNEAQ (reference sequence). The CDR3 has 12 residues. CDR3 sequence: CATLGPNYGYTF. As DNA, the CDR3 is TGTGCCACCCTAGGGCCTAACTATGGCTACACCTTC. The full variable domain, with the rest looked up from reference TRBV7-9 and TRBJ1-2, is DTGVSQNPRHKITKRGQNVTFRCDPISEHNRLYWYRQTLGQGPEFLTYFQNEAQLEKSRLLSDRFSAERPKGSFSTLEIQRTEQGDSAMYLCATLGPNYGYTFGSGTRLTVV.

J is TRBJ1-3 and V is TRBV15; no firm D call. Germline V gene lookup returns CDR1 LNHNV and CDR2 YYDKDF (reference sequence). The V and J ends lost 0 bases and 1 base respectively, with 7 bases between them. This CDR3 is built from 15 residues. DNA for the CDR3: TGTGCCACCAGCAGAGATCGGGAGTCTGGAAACACCATATATTTT. Translation gives CATSRDRESGNTIYF.

This clone was detected once. The chain carries TRBV12-3 or TRBV12-4 and TRBJ2-1; D ambiguous. V shed 7 bases and J shed 6 bases, with 13 bases lying between them. The CDR3 spans 13 residues. CDR3 amino acids: CASNLSPGNEQFF. The CDR3 coding sequence is TGTGCCAGCAACCTAAGCCCGGGCAATGAGCAGTTCTTC.

V and J are TRBV12-3 or TRBV12-4 and TRBJ1-5; TRBD1 might be the D (6 bases). This CDR3 has 13 amino acids. V lost 7 bases and J 7 bases, leaving 14 bases between the germline ends. The chain's CDR3 is CASNLQGGQPQHF. CDR3 nucleotides: TGTGCCAGCAACTTACAGGGTGGGCAGCCCCAGCATTTT.

This chain links TRBV7-2 with TRBJ1-1; no clear D. The V gene's germline CDR1 is SGHTA and CDR2 FQGNSA. Trimming removed 3 bases at V and 0 bases at J, with 11 bases between. This CDR3 region has 15 residues. CDR3 sequence: CASSFSRALNTEAFF. The CDR3 bases are TGTGCCAGCAGCTTCAGTAGGGCCCTGAACACTGAAGCTTTCTTT.

V is TRBV30 and J is TRBJ1-2; D is possibly TRBD1 (5 bases). The germline V gene has CDR1 GTSNPN and CDR2 SVGIG (reference sequence). This CDR3 spans 14 amino acids. Trimming left V 0 bases short and J 2 bases short, with 10 bases between. CDR3 bases: TGTGCCTGGAGTGTATTGGCAGGGAACTATGGCTACACCTTC. Its translation is CAWSVLAGNYGYTF. The complete variable domain, with remaining parts taken from reference TRBV30 and TRBJ1-2, reads SQTIHQWPATLVQPVGSPLSLECTVEGTSNPNLYWYRQAAGRGLQLLFYSVGIGQISSEVPQNLSASRPQDRQFILSSKKLLLSDSGFYLCAWSVLAGNYGYTFGSGTRLTVV.

The chain recombines TRBV5-1 with TRBJ2-3, with D possibly TRBD2 on 7 matching bases. This CDR3 is built from 15 residues. V was clipped by 4 bases and J by 4 bases, with 16 bases between them. Germline CDR1 and CDR2: SGHRS and YFSETQ. The CDR3 nucleotides are TGCGCCAGCAGCCTAATACAGGGAGGGTCAGATACGCAGTATTTT. Encoded protein: CASSLIQGGSDTQYF. The full variable domain, rest sourced from reference TRBV5-1 and TRBJ2-3, is KAGVTQTPRYLIKTRGQQVTLSCSPISGHRSVSWYQQTPGQGLQFLFEYFSETQRNKGNFPGRFSGRQFSNSRSEMNVSTLELGDSALYLCASSLIQGGSDTQYFGPGTRLTVL.

This chain uses TRBV28 with TRBJ2-7; a weak D match, TRBD1 (5 bases). The ends were cut back, 7 bases at V and 3 bases at J, with 16 bases in the middle. The CDR3 totals 14 residues. Germline CDR1 reads MDHEN; CDR2 reads SYDVKM. The chain's CDR3 is CASTRQGHYYEQYF. CDR3 DNA sequence: TGTGCCAGCACCCGCCAGGGCCACTACTACGAGCAGTACTTC.

J is TRBJ2-7 and V is TRBV19, with 9 bases aligning to TRBD1. This CDR3 has 14 amino acids. The germline CDR1 and CDR2 sequences are LNHDA and SQIVND (reference sequence). V trimming: 7 bases; J trimming: 3 bases; junction bases outside the gene matches: 7. In nucleotides, the CDR3 is TGTGCCAGTAAAGCACAGGGGGCAGACTACGAGCAGTACTTC. Translating gives CASKAQGADYEQYF.

The chain employs TRBV7-2 and TRBJ2-1, with 10 bases that match TRBD2. In germline, CDR1 is SGHTA, CDR2 FQGNSA. This CDR3 is 18 amino acids long. With 1 base clipped from V and 4 bases from J, the junction kept 10 bases outside the gene matches. Here the CDR3 reads CASSLGTSGWARYNEQFF. CDR3 nucleotide sequence: TGTGCCAGCAGCTTAGGGACTAGCGGTTGGGCACGATACAATGAGCAGTTCTTC.

The chain has TRBV9 and TRBJ2-3; D not resolved. CDR1 is SGDLS and CDR2 is YYNGEE in the germline V gene. The CDR3 sequence is 14 residues long. The germline V and J ends were trimmed by 3 bases and 6 bases, with 14 bases remaining between them. The CDR3 region has the DNA TGTGCCAGCAGCGCGATTAACAGTGCCGATACGCAGTATTTT. Amino acids: CASSAINSADTQYF.

This clone was recorded only once. Other DNA sequences in this specimen translate into the identical CDR3. The chain uses TRBV24-1 and TRBJ2-1; no reliable D call. Trimming stripped 0 bases from V and 4 bases from J, with 0 bases between. This CDR3 comprises 12 residues. Germline loops: CDR1 KGHDR, CDR2 SFDVKD. The CDR3 region is CATSDLYNEQFF. CDR3 nucleotide sequence: TGTGCCACCAGTGATTTGTACAATGAGCAGTTCTTC.